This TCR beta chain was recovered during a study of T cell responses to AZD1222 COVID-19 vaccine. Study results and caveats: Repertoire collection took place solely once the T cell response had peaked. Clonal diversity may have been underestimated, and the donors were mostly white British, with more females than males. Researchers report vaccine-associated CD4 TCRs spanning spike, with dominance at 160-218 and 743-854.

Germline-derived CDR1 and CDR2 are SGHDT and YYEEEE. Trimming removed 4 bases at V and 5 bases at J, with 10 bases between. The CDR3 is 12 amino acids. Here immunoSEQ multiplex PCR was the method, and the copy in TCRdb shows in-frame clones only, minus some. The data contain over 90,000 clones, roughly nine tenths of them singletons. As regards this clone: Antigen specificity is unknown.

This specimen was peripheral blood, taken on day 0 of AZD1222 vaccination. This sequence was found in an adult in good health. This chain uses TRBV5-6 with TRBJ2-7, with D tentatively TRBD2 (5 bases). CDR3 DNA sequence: TGTGCCAGCAGCCCCGGAGGCGACGAGCAGTACTTC. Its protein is CASSPGGDEQYF. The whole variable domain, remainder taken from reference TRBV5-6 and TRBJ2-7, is DAGVTQSPTHLIKTRGQQVTLRCSPKSGHDTVSWYQQALGQGPQFIFQYYEEEERQRGNFPDRFSGHQFPNYSSELNVNALLLGDSALYLCASSPGGDEQYFGPGTRLTVT.